This T cell receptor beta chain was sequenced in a study of graft-versus-host responses after intestinal transplantation. Sequencing was performed with immunoSEQ multiplex PCR; in TCRdb, only in-frame clones are kept and a portion is missing. The sample yields under 150,000 clones, 90% to 95% seen once. Study results and caveats: Graft-versus-host to host-versus-graft clonal ratios in allografts were high in patients with graft-donor T cell macrochimerism. Early HvG declines after transplant were associated with peak circulating GvH clone levels.

Comment on this clone: Its target is unknown.

CDR3 length equals 17 residues. With V trimmed by 7 bases and J by 0 bases, 12 bases remained unmatched. Germline V gene data show CDR1 as SGHNT and CDR2 as YENEEA. Sequenced material: unstimulated CD4+ T cells sorted from spleen or lymph node cells, taken before intestinal transplant. The chain employs TRBV11-3 and TRBJ1-1, with 9 bases lining up with TRBD1. The origin of this receptor is a human donor who received an intestinal transplant. In DNA, the CDR3 is TGTGCCAGCATCCCTGGGACAGGGAGAACCATGAACACTGAAGCTTTCTTT. The encoded protein is CASIPGTGRTMNTEAFF.